One and the same sample provided the 3 T cell receptor beta chains below, sequenced in a study of T cell responses to AZD1222 COVID-19 vaccine. The repertoire was sequenced with immunoSEQ multiplex PCR; TCRdb's copy has only in-frame clones and lacks some. The sample contains approximately 130,000 clones, roughly 90% of which appear only once. Material: peripheral blood, obtained on day 0 of AZD1222 vaccination. The receptors here all came from an adult in good health.

Here the CDR3 reads CASSLRETGSGTEAFF. The DNA for the CDR3 is TGTGCCAGCAGCTTAAGAGAGACAGGGAGTGGAACTGAAGCTTTCTTT. The chain links TRBV7-3 to TRBJ1-1; 7 bases are shared with TRBD1. Germline loops: CDR1 SGHTA, CDR2 FQGTGA. The length of the CDR3 is 16 residues. The V segment lost 1 base and the J segment 5 bases; nucleotides outside the gene matches: 10.

J is TRBJ1-3 and V is TRBV10-3; no definite D call. This CDR3 has 16 amino acids. Trimming shortened V by 3 bases and J by 0 bases, and 12 bases separated the two germline ends. Germline CDR1 and CDR2: ENHRY and SYGVKD. The CDR3 DNA reads as TGTGCCATCAGTGATAACGCCCAGACCTCTGGAAACACCATATATTTT. The encoded protein is CAISDNAQTSGNTIYF.

The chain combines TRBV4-1 with TRBJ2-3; the match to TRBD2 covers 9 bases. The CDR3 spans 19 residues. V was pared by 0 bases and J by 4 bases, with 14 bases of the junction left unmatched. Germline lookup yields CDR1 MGHRA and CDR2 YSYEKL. CDR3 sequence (DNA): TGCGCCAGCAGCCAAGAGACTAGCGGCTTACCCTCCCCCCCAGATACGCAGTATTTT. Translating gives CASSQETSGLPSPPDTQYF.